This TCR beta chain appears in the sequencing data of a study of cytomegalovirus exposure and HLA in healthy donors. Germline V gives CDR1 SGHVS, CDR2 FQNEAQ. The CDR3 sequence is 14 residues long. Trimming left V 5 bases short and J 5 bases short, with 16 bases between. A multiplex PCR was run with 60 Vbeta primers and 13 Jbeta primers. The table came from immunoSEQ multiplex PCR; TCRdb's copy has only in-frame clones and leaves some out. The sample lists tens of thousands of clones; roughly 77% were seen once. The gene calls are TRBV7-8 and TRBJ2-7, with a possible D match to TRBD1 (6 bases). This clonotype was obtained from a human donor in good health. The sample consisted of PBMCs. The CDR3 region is CASSRRYRAHEQYF. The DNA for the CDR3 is TGTGCCAGCAGCCGAAGATACAGGGCCCACGAGCAGTACTTC.